A selection of T cell receptor beta chains follows, all from one sample in a study of graft-versus-host responses after intestinal transplantation. TCRdb's copy holds only in-frame clones and misses some; the assay was immunoSEQ multiplex PCR. The sample includes around 26,000 clones, roughly 82% seen only once; the top ten take over 0.75%. These receptors lack a known antigen. This specimen consisted of unstimulated CD8+ T cells sorted from spleen or lymph node cells, obtained before transplant. The source of these receptors is a human donor who was the organ donor for an intestinal transplant. Both conserved end residues are trimmed from each CDR3.

V gene	J gene	CDR3 protein
TRBV5-1	TRBJ1-2	ASSSTGGYGYT
TRBV10-2	TRBJ2-1	ASNSITGLLNEQF
TRBV7-9	TRBJ2-7	ASGGQSNSYEQY
TRBV27	TRBJ2-2	ASVNPGGGELF
TRBV11-3	TRBJ2-7	ASSKTSTGGALEQY
TRBV4-1	TRBJ1-2	ASSLSGVVNYGYT
TRBV6-5	TRBJ2-1	ASSYGLAGYNEQF
TRBV11-1	TRBJ2-1	ASSPWTSGGNEQF
TRBV19	TRBJ1-3	ASSISVGTGNTIY
TRBV27	TRBJ1-2	ASSWAKVSYGYT
TRBV19	TRBJ2-7	ASSEQGPTYEQY
TRBV18	TRBJ1-2	ASSPPGGYGYT
TRBV13	TRBJ1-1	ASSLGGWEAF
TRBV25-1	TRBJ2-5	ASSPTGLGLETQY
TRBV5-4	TRBJ2-5	ASSLVTGQGYGETQY
TRBV15	TRBJ1-5	ATSVARGHQPQH